This T cell receptor beta chain was profiled in a study of T cells in tuberculosis. The CDR3 is 18 residues long. Thawed, overnight-rested PBMC were stained with GMM-loaded CD1B tetramer, viability dye and anti-CD3, then sorted. CD1B tetramers were loaded with Rhodococcus equi-derived C32 glucose monomycolate. CD14-expressing monocytes were removed from PBMC before cryopreservation and sorting. Some clones are missing from TCRdb's copy, which holds only in-frame ones; the method was immunoSEQ multiplex PCR. The table lists some 90,000 clones, roughly 88% of them singletons, with 1.5% to 2% in the top ten.

The sequenced material came from CD1b-GMM tetramer-negative cells sorted from PBMCs. The chain combines TRBV21-1 with TRBJ2-7; the table gives TRBD2 as D, unverified against the DNA. TRBV21-1 is a pseudogene segment. The TCR comes from an adult woman with latent tuberculosis. The chain's CDR3 is CASSSNRIERKPAYEQYV. The CDR3 DNA sequence: TGTGCCAGCAGCAGTAACCGTATTGAGAGGAAGCCAGCCTACGAGCAGTACGTC.